The 14 T cell receptor beta chains reported below all come from one sample, sequenced in a study. TCRdb reprocessed the 5' RACE reads via MiXCR and lists one record per CDR3 protein. The sample has about 9,000 distinct CDR3 sequences; 40% to 60% are singletons. The sample taken for sequencing was memory CD4+ T cells sorted from a lymph node. Specified subset: memory CD4+ T cells, CD4+CD45RO+CD25-. These receptors all come from a female donor with breast cancer.

Details on this clonotype: A read error may produce the germline difference seen at one junction end. The chain carries TRBV20-1 and TRBJ2-2; 11 bases are shared with TRBD2. Germline values: CDR1 DFQATT, CDR2 SNEGSKA (reference sequence). This CDR3 comprises 15 residues. The CDR3 DNA follows: TGCAGTGCTTCTCTGCTAGCGGGAGGCACCGGGGAGCTATTTTTT. Residues: CSASLLAGGTGELFF.

The count of this clonotype is one. V is TRBV7-2 and J is TRBJ2-3; D not certain. The CDR3 length is 15 residues. V was shortened by 0 bases and J by 0 bases, with 7 bases between the two germline ends. CDR1 and CDR2 (germline): SGHTA, FQGNSA. The CDR3: CASSLALLSTDTQYF. CDR3 nucleotide sequence: TGTGCCAGCAGCTTAGCGCTCCTGAGCACAGATACGCAGTATTTT.

A few counts support this clonotype. The CDR3 loop reads CASSHAGQGSNQPQHF. The CDR3, as DNA: TGTGCCAGCAGCCATGCGGGACAGGGAAGCAATCAGCCCCAGCATTTT. V usage is TRBV3-1 and J usage is TRBJ1-5, with 9 bases aligning to TRBD1. The germline V gene encodes CDR1 LGHDT and CDR2 YNNKEL (reference sequence). The V segment lost 3 bases and the J segment 1 base; nucleotides outside the gene matches: 4. This CDR3 spans 16 amino acids.

This rearrangement joins TRBV5-1 to TRBJ2-1; D might be TRBD2 (6 bases). This CDR3 is built from 13 residues. The germline V gene encodes CDR1 SGHRS and CDR2 YFSETQ. Trimming cost V 4 bases and J 10 bases, with 15 bases left between them. For the CDR3, the DNA is TGCGCCAGCAGCGGGGACTTCCCAGGGGAGCAGTTCTTC. Amino acids: CASSGDFPGEQFF. The full variable domain, its missing parts supplied by reference TRBV5-1 and TRBJ2-1, is KAGVTQTPRYLIKTRGQQVTLSCSPISGHRSVSWYQQTPGQGLQFLFEYFSETQRNKGNFPGRFSGRQFSNSRSEMNVSTLELGDSALYLCASSGDFPGEQFFGPGTRLTVL.

The gene calls are TRBV5-5 and TRBJ2-7, with D perhaps given as TRBD1 or TRBD2 (5 bases each). The CDR3 covers 19 residues. Trimming removed 5 bases from V and 3 bases from J, with 30 bases in between. Germline loops: CDR1 SGHKS, CDR2 YYEKEE (reference sequence). The CDR3 spells CASRPRAGPVEGSVYEQYF. Written as DNA, the CDR3 is TGTGCCAGCAGACCCCGGGCAGGGCCAGTCGAGGGATCCGTCTACGAGCAGTACTTC.

V is TRBV12-3 or TRBV12-4 and J is TRBJ1-1; D ambiguous. The CDR3 totals 13 residues. V was clipped by 8 bases and J by 1 base, with 11 bases between them. The CDR3 DNA is TGTGCCAGCTTGTTGGTCAGGAACACTGAAGCTTTCTTT. Its protein product is CASLLVRNTEAFF.

The chain links TRBV6-1 to TRBJ2-1; 7 bases are a match to TRBD2. The CDR3 contains 17 residues. Germline CDR1 is MNHNS and CDR2 is SASEGT. V gave up 7 bases and J gave up 0 bases; unmatched junction bases: 12. CDR3 protein: CASTQVQRGRSYNEQFF. The CDR3 region has the DNA TGTGCCAGCACACAAGTTCAGCGGGGTCGCTCCTACAATGAGCAGTTCTTC.

Only one count was recorded for this clonotype. This chain uses TRBV30 with TRBJ2-5; unclear D gene. Germline loops: CDR1 GTSNPN, CDR2 SVGIG (reference sequence). Deletions cut 3 bases from V and 7 bases from J, with 15 bases between. The CDR3 spans 13 residues. The CDR3 nucleotides are TGTGCCTGGAGAAACAGCCAATGGGGGACCCAGTACTTC. This gives the protein CAWRNSQWGTQYF.

V and J are TRBV20-1 and TRBJ2-7, with D perhaps TRBD1 or TRBD2 (5 bases each). The CDR3 runs 17 residues. Trimming pared 0 bases from V and 1 base from J, leaving 19 bases between. Germline CDR1 reads DFQATT; CDR2 reads SNEGSKA (reference sequence). The CDR3 DNA follows: TGCAGTGCTAGAGATCAGGGACGAGTTCAATCATCCTACGAGCAGTACTTC. This encodes CSARDQGRVQSSYEQYF.

This clonotype was seen more than once but under ten times. The V and J genes are TRBV20-1 and TRBJ2-7; 12 bases are shared with TRBD2. CDR1 DFQATT and CDR2 SNEGSKA come from the germline V gene (reference sequence). Trimming removed 5 bases from V and 5 bases from J; junction bases left unmatched: 10. The CDR3 loop spans 15 amino acids. CDR3: CSARLAGAGDHEQYF. For the CDR3, the DNA is TGCAGTGCTCGACTAGCGGGGGCTGGGGACCACGAGCAGTACTTC.

The chain couples TRBV4-2 to TRBJ2-7, with 9 bases fitting TRBD2. The CDR3 contains 18 residues. Germline CDR1 LGHNA, CDR2 YNFKEQ. Losses at the gene ends were 0 bases for V and 1 base for J; bases not matched to a gene: 10. The CDR3 nucleotides read TGTGCCAGCAGCCAAGATTCCCGGGCTAGCGGGGATTCCTACGAGCAGTACTTC. Translated: CASSQDSRASGDSYEQYF.

CDR3 sequence reads: CSARFGGEGANEQFF. CDR3 sequence (DNA): TGCAGTGCTAGATTTGGGGGAGAGGGGGCCAATGAGCAGTTCTTC. V is TRBV20-1 and J is TRBJ2-1; 7 bases map to TRBD1. The ends lost 2 bases at V and 6 bases at J; junction bases unmatched: 10. Germline assignment: CDR1 DFQATT and CDR2 SNEGSKA (reference sequence). The CDR3 sequence is 15 residues long.

The V and J genes are TRBV5-1 and TRBJ2-7, with 9 bases identical to TRBD1. The V gene end was trimmed by 4 bases and the J gene end by 0 bases; junction bases not matched to a gene: 8. The germline CDR1 and CDR2 sequences are SGHRS and YFSETQ. The CDR3 extends over 16 amino acids. The CDR3 coding sequence is TGCGCCAGCAGCACAGACACAGGGGGCCTCTCCTACGAGCAGTACTTC. Its protein is CASSTDTGGLSYEQYF.

The chain recombines TRBV5-1 with TRBJ1-5, with D possibly TRBD1 on 5 matching bases. Germline-derived CDR1 and CDR2 are SGHRS and YFSETQ. V was cut by 4 bases and J by 5 bases, with 19 bases left in between. The CDR3 extends over 16 amino acids. The CDR3: CASSRGDFGADQPQHF. In nucleotides, the CDR3 is TGCGCCAGCAGCAGGGGAGATTTTGGGGCCGATCAGCCCCAGCATTTT. The entire variable domain, with the rest obtained from reference TRBV5-1 and TRBJ1-5, is as follows: KAGVTQTPRYLIKTRGQQVTLSCSPISGHRSVSWYQQTPGQGLQFLFEYFSETQRNKGNFPGRFSGRQFSNSRSEMNVSTLELGDSALYLCASSRGDFGADQPQHFGDGTRLSIL.